This TCR beta chain is from a study of T cell clonality in common variable immunodeficiency. CDR1 is GTSNPN, CDR2 SVGIG, per germline (reference sequence). Trimming shortened V by 1 base and J by 4 bases, and 9 bases separated the two germline ends. There are 13 residues in the CDR3. CVID and control samples used equivalent genomic DNA input. Profiling relied on immunoSEQ multiplex PCR, and the TCRdb table lists in-frame clones only, not all of them. The profile covers about 43,000 clones, none occurring a single time. This clone was recorded many times. Its antigen is currently unknown. Read sequence stops 3 residues before the CDR3 end, and the germline J gene provides the missing end. General observations from the study: Links between repertoire features and CVID complications were heterogeneity-limited. CVID subjects had higher TCRbeta clonality than healthy controls, most marked in about a third. Common variable immunodeficiency TCR beta sequences reportedly had fewer deletions and N-nucleotide insertions.

The clonotype was recovered from a person aged 18 to 75 in good health. V gene TRBV30 combines with J gene TRBJ2-3; possible D gene TRBD2, 6 bases. The sequencing input was peripheral blood mononuclear cells. The CDR3 is CAWSDSGPDTQYF. CDR3 DNA, as far as it was read: TGTGCCTGGAGTGATAGCGGACCAGATACG.